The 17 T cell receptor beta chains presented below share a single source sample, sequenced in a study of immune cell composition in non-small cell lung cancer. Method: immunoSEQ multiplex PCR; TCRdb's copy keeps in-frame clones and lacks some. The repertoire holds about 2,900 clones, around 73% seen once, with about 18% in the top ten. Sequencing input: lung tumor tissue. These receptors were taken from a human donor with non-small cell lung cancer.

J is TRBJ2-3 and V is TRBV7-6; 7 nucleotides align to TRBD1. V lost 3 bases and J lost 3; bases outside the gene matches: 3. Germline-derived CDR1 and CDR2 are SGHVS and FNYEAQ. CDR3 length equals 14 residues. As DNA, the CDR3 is TGTGCCAGCAGCTTCGAGGGGGCAACAGATACGCAGTATTTT. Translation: CASSFEGATDTQYF. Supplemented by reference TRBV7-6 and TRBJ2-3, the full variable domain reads GAGVSQSPRYKVTKRGQDVALRCDPISGHVSLYWYRQALGQGPEFLTYFNYEAQQDKSGLPNDRFSAERPEGSISTLTIQRTEQRDSAMYRCASSFEGATDTQYFGPGTRLTVL.

The CDR3 DNA reads TGTGCCAGCAGTTTGACAGGGACTGGGGCCAACGTCCTGACTTTC. Its translation is CASSLTGTGANVLTF. The chain couples TRBV6-5 to TRBJ2-6; 7 bases are a match to TRBD1. This CDR3 has 15 residues. J gave up 2 bases and V 4 bases, and 2 bases lay outside the gene matches. Germline V lookup: CDR1 MNHEY, CDR2 SVGAGI.

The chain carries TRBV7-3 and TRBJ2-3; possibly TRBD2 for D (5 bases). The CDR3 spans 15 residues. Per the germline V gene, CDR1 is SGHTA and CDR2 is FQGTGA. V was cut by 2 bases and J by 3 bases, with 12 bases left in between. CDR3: CASSLYGSGTDTQYF. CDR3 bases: TGTGCCAGCAGCTTATACGGCTCGGGGACAGATACGCAGTATTTT. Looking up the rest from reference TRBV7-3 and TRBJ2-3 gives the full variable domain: GAGVSQTPSNKVTEKGKYVELRCDPISGHTALYWYRQSLGQGPEFLIYFQGTGAADDSGLPNDRFFAVRPEGSVSTLKIQRTERGDSAVYLCASSLYGSGTDTQYFGPGTRLTVL.

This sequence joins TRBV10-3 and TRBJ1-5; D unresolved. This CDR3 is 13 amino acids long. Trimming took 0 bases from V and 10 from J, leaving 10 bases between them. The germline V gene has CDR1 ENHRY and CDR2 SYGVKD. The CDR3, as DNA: TGTGCCATCAGTGAGTCGGGTCCGGGACCCCAGCATTTT. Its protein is CAISESGPGPQHF.

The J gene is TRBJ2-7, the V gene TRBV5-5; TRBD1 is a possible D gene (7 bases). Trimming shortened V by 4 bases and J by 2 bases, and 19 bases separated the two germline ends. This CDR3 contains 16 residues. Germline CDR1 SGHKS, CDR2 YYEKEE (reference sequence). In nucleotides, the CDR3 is TGTGCCAGCAGCCTCGAAACAGGGGACTCTCCCTACGAGCAGTACTTC. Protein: CASSLETGDSPYEQYF.

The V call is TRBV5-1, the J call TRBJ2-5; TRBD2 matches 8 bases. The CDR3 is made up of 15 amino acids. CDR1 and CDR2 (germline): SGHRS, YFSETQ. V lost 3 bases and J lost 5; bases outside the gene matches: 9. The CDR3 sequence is CASSSQGLEEETQYF. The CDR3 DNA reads TGCGCCAGCAGCTCCCAGGGACTAGAAGAGGAGACCCAGTACTTC.

The CDR3 protein is CARWDRGREQYF. CDR3 nucleotide sequence: TGTGCCAGATGGGACAGGGGGCGAGAGCAGTACTTC. V gene TRBV6-8 combines with J gene TRBJ2-7, with 12 bases identical to TRBD1. Per the germline V gene, CDR1 is MNHGY and CDR2 is SAAAGT. With 9 bases clipped from V and 7 bases from J, the junction kept 4 bases outside the gene matches. CDR3 size: 12 residues.

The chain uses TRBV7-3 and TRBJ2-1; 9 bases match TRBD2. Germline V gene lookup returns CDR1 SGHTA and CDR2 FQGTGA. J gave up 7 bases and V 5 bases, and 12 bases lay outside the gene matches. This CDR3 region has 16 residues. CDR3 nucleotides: TGTGCCAGCAGCCAACGGGCGGGAGGGCCCTCGAATGAGCAGTTCTTC. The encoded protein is CASSQRAGGPSNEQFF.

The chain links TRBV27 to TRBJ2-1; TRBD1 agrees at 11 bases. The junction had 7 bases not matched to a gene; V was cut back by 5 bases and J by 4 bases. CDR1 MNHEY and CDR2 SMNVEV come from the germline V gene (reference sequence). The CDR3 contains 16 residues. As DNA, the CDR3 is TGTGCCAGCAGTACGCCCCGGGACAGGGGGTACAATGAGCAGTTCTTC. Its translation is CASSTPRDRGYNEQFF.

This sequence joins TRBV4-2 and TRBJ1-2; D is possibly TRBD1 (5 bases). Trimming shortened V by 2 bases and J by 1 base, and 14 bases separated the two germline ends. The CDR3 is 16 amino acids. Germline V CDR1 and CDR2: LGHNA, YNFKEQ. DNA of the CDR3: TGTGCCAGCAGCCAAAGTCCTGGGGCTTTTAACTATGGCTACACCTTC. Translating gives CASSQSPGAFNYGYTF.

Here the CDR3 DNA reads TGTGCCAGTAGTGCGGGACTAGCGGGGGGCCGAGAGCAGTTCTTC. This translates into CASSAGLAGGREQFF. The chain carries TRBV19 and TRBJ2-1; TRBD2 aligns across 15 bases. The CDR3 length is 15 residues. The germline V gene has CDR1 LNHDA and CDR2 SQIVND (reference sequence). Trimming at V came to 5 bases and at J to 10 bases, leaving 6 bases not matched to a gene.

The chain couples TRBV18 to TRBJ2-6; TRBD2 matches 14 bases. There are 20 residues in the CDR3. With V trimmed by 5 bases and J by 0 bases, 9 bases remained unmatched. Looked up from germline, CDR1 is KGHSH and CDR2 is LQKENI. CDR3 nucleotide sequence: TGTGCCAGCTCATTGACTAGCGGGAGGGCCGATGTCTCTGGGGCCAACGTCCTGACTTTC. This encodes CASSLTSGRADVSGANVLTF.

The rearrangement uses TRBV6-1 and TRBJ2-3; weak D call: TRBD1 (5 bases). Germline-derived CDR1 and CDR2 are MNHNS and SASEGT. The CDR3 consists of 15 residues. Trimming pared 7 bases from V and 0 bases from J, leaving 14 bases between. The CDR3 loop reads CASKRRDSSTDTQYF. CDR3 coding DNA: TGTGCCAGCAAAAGAAGAGACAGTAGCACAGATACGCAGTATTTT.

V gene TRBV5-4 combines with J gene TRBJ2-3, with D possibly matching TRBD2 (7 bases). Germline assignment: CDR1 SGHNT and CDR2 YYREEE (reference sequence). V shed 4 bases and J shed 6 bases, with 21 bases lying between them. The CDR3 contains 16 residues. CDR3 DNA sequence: TGTGCCAGCAGCCAAGGGGGAGGGGGGGCGTGGGATACGCAGTATTTT. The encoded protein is CASSQGGGGAWDTQYF.

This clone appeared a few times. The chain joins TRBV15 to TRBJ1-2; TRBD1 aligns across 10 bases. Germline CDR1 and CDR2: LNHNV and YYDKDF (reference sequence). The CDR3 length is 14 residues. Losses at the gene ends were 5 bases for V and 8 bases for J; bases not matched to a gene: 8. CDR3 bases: TGTGCCACCAGCGCCCGACAGGGGGCCGGGGGCTACACCTTC. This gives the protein CATSARQGAGGYTF. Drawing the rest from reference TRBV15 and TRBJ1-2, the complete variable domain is DAMVIQNPRYQVTQFGKPVTLSCSQTLNHNVMYWYQQKSSQAPKLLFHYYDKDFNNEADTPDNFQSRRPNTSFCFLDIRSPGLGDTAMYLCATSARQGAGGYTFGSGTRLTVV.

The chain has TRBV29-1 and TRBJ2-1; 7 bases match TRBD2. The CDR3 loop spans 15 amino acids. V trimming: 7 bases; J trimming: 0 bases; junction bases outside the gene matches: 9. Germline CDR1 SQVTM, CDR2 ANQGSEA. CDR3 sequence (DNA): TGCAGCGGCGGCCTTGGCGGGAGCTCCTACAATGAGCAGTTCTTC. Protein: CSGGLGGSSYNEQFF.

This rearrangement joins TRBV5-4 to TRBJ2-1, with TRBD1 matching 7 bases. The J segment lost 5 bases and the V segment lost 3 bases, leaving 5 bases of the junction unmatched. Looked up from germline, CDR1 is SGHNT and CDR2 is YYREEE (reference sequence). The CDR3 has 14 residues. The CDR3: CASSSPQGDNEQFF. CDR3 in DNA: TGTGCCAGCAGCTCCCCCCAGGGGGACAATGAGCAGTTCTTC.